This TCR beta chain originates from a study of CXCR3-negative and CXCR3-positive naive CD8 T cells. The germline gives CDR1 SEHNR, CDR2 FQNEAQ (reference sequence). CDR3 length: 15 amino acids. Study observations and caveats: In CXCR3-positive naive cells, the TRB CDR3s were more hydrophobic than in CXCR3-negative naive cells.

With UMI labels, 5' RACE was used to prepare the TRB cDNA libraries. From its re-call of the 5' RACE reads, TCRdb lists each CDR3 protein once, without DNA. The specimen's table records tens of thousands of distinct CDR3 sequences. Worth noting for this clonotype: No antigen is known for it.

Sample: naive CXCR3+ CD8+ T cells from blood. Subset in this sample: CD45RO-CCR7+CD27+CD95- naive CD8+ T cells expressing CXCR3 (TNR3+). The clonotype comes from a human donor in good health. Some clones in this sample may be carry-over from other donors' samples. The chain carries TRBV7-9 and TRBJ2-1; the D call of TRBD2 rests on TCRdb alone, since no DNA is present to check it. The CDR3 sequence is CASREPGLAHNEQFF.